This T cell receptor beta chain derives from a study of T cells in Graves' hyperthyroidism and ophthalmopathy. The germline CDR1 and CDR2 sequences are MNHEY and SMNVEV (reference sequence). This CDR3 comprises 15 residues. The germline V and J ends were trimmed by 5 bases and 1 base, with 13 bases remaining between them. The table lists this clonotype with many counts. RNA transcripts served as the template for amplifying TCR beta CDR3 regions. During a first-round RT-PCR of the TCR CDR3, the HTBI primer set was used. MiXCR, run by TCRdb on the multiplex PCR reads, gives a single entry per CDR3 protein. The sample contains approximately 400,000 distinct CDR3 sequences, around 18% of which appear only once. Diagnostic decisions used clinical symptoms, serum thyroxine and TRAb, thyroid ultrasound and orbital computed tomography.

The receptor was isolated from a man aged 18 to 29 with Graves' ophthalmopathy. The sequenced sample was blood. The chain recombines TRBV27 with TRBJ2-3; D uncertain. The CDR3 DNA follows: TGTGCCAGCAGTGAGGTCGGAGTAGGCACAGATACGCAGTATTTT. Translated: CASSEVGVGTDTQYF.